A single sample is the source of the 29 T cell receptor beta chains below, sequenced in a study of control samples from healthy donors and cancer patients. The assay was immunoSEQ multiplex PCR, and TCRdb's table has in-frame clones only and misses some. The data contain roughly 160,000 clones, over 90% of them singletons. Sequenced input: blood. These TCRs come from a woman aged 30 to 39 in good health.

The gene calls are TRBV28 and TRBJ1-1; possibly TRBD1 for D (5 bases). Trimming pared 7 bases from V and 2 bases from J, leaving 20 bases between. This CDR3 contains 16 residues. CDR1 is MDHEN and CDR2 is SYDVKM in the germline V gene. The CDR3 reads CASTKLWGSGNTEAFF. The CDR3 DNA sequence: TGTGCCAGCACAAAGTTATGGGGGTCAGGTAACACTGAAGCTTTCTTT.

This chain links TRBV7-9 with TRBJ2-1; tentatively, D is TRBD1 (6 bases). The germline gives CDR1 SEHNR, CDR2 FQNEAQ (reference sequence). V was clipped by 4 bases and J by 8 bases, with 15 bases between them. The CDR3 is 14 residues long. The CDR3 region has the DNA TGTGCCAGCAGCTCTATGGGGGCCAAGGATGAGCAGTTCTTC. Protein sequence: CASSSMGAKDEQFF. The variable domain in full, completed from reference TRBV7-9 and TRBJ2-1, reads DTGVSQNPRHKITKRGQNVTFRCDPISEHNRLYWYRQTLGQGPEFLTYFQNEAQLEKSRLLSDRFSAERPKGSFSTLEIQRTEQGDSAMYLCASSSMGAKDEQFFGPGTRLTVL.

The chain links TRBV27 to TRBJ1-5; 9 bases match TRBD1. There are 16 residues in the CDR3. V dropped 5 bases and J dropped 1; count of bases not matched to a gene: 6. Germline V lookup: CDR1 MNHEY, CDR2 SMNVEV (reference sequence). The CDR3 is CASSPGQGGSNQPQHF. CDR3 nucleotides: TGTGCCAGCAGTCCGGGACAGGGAGGCAGCAATCAGCCCCAGCATTTT.

The chain carries TRBV10-3 and TRBJ1-1, with unresolved D. CDR3 length: 17 residues. V dropped 3 bases and J dropped 3 bases, with 20 bases sitting between them. In germline, CDR1 is ENHRY, CDR2 SYGVKD. CDR3 nucleotides: TGTGCCATCAGTGACCGAGTCCGGGTTTCAGGTGACACTGAAGCTTTCTTT. It encodes CAISDRVRVSGDTEAFF.

CDR3 sequence (DNA): TGCAGCGTCGTACGGGAGGGCCGGATCAATGAGCAGTTCTTC. Amino acid sequence: CSVVREGRINEQFF. The J gene is TRBJ2-1, the V gene TRBV29-1, with TRBD2 matching over 8 bases. Germline assignment: CDR1 SQVTM and CDR2 ANQGSEA. The CDR3 contains 14 residues. The ends lost 6 bases at V and 6 bases at J; junction bases unmatched: 10.

This clone was observed a handful of times. This same CDR3 is encoded by further DNA sequences in the sample. This sequence joins TRBV20-1 and TRBJ1-1; D unresolved. Trimming left V 1 base short and J 0 bases short, with 0 bases between. This CDR3 has 11 residues. Germline assignment: CDR1 DFQATT and CDR2 SNEGSKA (reference sequence). The CDR3 DNA follows: TGCAGTGCTAGAGTGAACACTGAAGCTTTCTTT. Translated, it gives CSARVNTEAFF.

V gene TRBV5-1 combines with J gene TRBJ2-2; TRBD2 is a possible D gene (6 bases). This CDR3 is 15 amino acids long. Germline V lookup: CDR1 SGHRS, CDR2 YFSETQ. Trimming removed 0 bases from V and 3 bases from J, with 9 bases in between. For the CDR3, the DNA is TGCGCCAGCAGCTTGGTAACGGGGGACACCGGGGAGCTGTTTTTT. Translated, it gives CASSLVTGDTGELFF.

This chain uses TRBV10-3 with TRBJ2-3, with 7 bases lining up with TRBD2. In germline, CDR1 is ENHRY, CDR2 SYGVKD. Trimming cost V 11 bases and J 6 bases; bases outside gene matches: 11. The CDR3 totals 13 residues. This chain's CDR3 is CALGGEGRDTQYF. In DNA form, the CDR3 reads TGTGCCCTTGGGGGGGAGGGCCGGGATACGCAGTATTTT.

V is TRBV10-3 and J is TRBJ1-5; possibly TRBD1 for D (6 bases). The CDR3 has 13 residues. Germline V gene lookup returns CDR1 ENHRY and CDR2 SYGVKD. V gave up 10 bases and J gave up 7 bases, with 17 bases separating them. In nucleotides, the CDR3 is TGTGCCACCCAAGCCGAGGGGGTCCAGCCCCAGCATTTT. Translating gives CATQAEGVQPQHF.

The rearrangement joins TRBV28 to TRBJ1-2; D is undetermined. This CDR3 spans 11 amino acids. Germline-derived CDR1 and CDR2 are MDHEN and SYDVKM. With 7 bases removed from V and 7 bases from J, the gap between germline ends came to 10 bases. Written as DNA, the CDR3 is TGTGCCAGCAAGGTCAGGTTTGGCTACACCTTC. Amino acids: CASKVRFGYTF.

This chain connects TRBV11-2 to TRBJ1-2; D is undetermined. The ends were cut back, 1 base at V and 8 bases at J, with 11 bases in the middle. This CDR3 is 13 amino acids long. Germline-derived CDR1 and CDR2 are SGHAT and FQNNGV. DNA of the CDR3: TGTGCCAGCAGCTTAGGTATGACAAACGGCTACACCTTC. It is translated as CASSLGMTNGYTF.

V and J are TRBV6-5 and TRBJ1-5; TRBD1 matches 8 bases. CDR3 length equals 13 residues. The germline CDR1 and CDR2 sequences are MNHEY and SVGAGI. V shed 8 bases, J shed 7 bases, and the junction held 7 bases outside the gene matches. The CDR3 DNA sequence: TGTGCCAGCGCGGACAGGGCCGAACAGCCCCAGCATTTT. Protein product: CASADRAEQPQHF.

The V gene is TRBV9, the J gene TRBJ2-1; D is unclear. CDR3 size: 13 residues. Germline lookup yields CDR1 SGDLS and CDR2 YYNGEE. Trimming took 0 bases from V and 9 from J, leaving 10 bases between them. The CDR3 loop reads CASSVELYGEQFF. The CDR3 region has the DNA TGTGCCAGCAGCGTAGAATTGTATGGTGAGCAGTTCTTC.

The chain joins TRBV2 to TRBJ1-2; D gene ambiguous. Per the germline V gene, CDR1 is SNHLY and CDR2 is FYNNEI. The CDR3 is made up of 13 amino acids. Trimming pared 3 bases from V and 8 bases from J, leaving 13 bases between. The CDR3 sequence is CASSDVRTSGYTF. In nucleotides, the CDR3 is TGTGCCAGCAGTGACGTCCGCACGTCGGGCTACACCTTC.

V is TRBV14 and J is TRBJ1-2; no reliable D call. Germline V lookup: CDR1 SGHDN, CDR2 FVKESK. The CDR3 totals 14 residues. V gave up 0 bases and J gave up 8 bases, with 13 bases separating them. The DNA for the CDR3 is TGTGCCAGCAGCCAAGAACTGTTAGATGGGGGCTACACCTTC. As protein: CASSQELLDGGYTF.

This chain links TRBV19 with TRBJ2-3; D uncertain. The CDR3 sequence is 13 residues long. From germline, CDR1 is LNHDA and CDR2 SQIVND (reference sequence). With 4 bases removed from V and 4 bases from J, the gap between germline ends came to 9 bases. The CDR3 is CASSTGLSDTQYF. CDR3 DNA: TGTGCCAGTAGTACCGGGTTATCAGATACGCAGTATTTT. Complete variable domain (other parts from reference TRBV19 and TRBJ2-3): DGGITQSPKYLFRKEGQNVTLSCEQNLNHDAMYWYRQDPGQGLRLIYYSQIVNDFQKGDIAEGYSVSREKKESFPLTVTSAQKNPTAFYLCASSTGLSDTQYFGPGTRLTVL.

The CDR3 coding sequence is TGTGCCACATCAATGACAGGGCGGAACACTGAAGCTTTCTTT. As protein: CATSMTGRNTEAFF. The chain couples TRBV25-1 to TRBJ1-1; the match to TRBD1 covers 7 bases. CDR3 size: 14 residues. Germline assignment: CDR1 MGHDK and CDR2 SYGVNS. V was clipped by 10 bases and J by 1 base; unmatched bases: 9.

The genes are TRBV29-1 and TRBJ1-2; 8 nucleotides align to TRBD1. Per germline, CDR1 SQVTM and CDR2 ANQGSEA. J lost 7 bases, V lost 7 bases, and 8 bases had no gene match. This CDR3 contains 12 residues. Written as DNA, the CDR3 is TGCAGCGGAGGACAGGGTGATGCTGGCTACACCTTC. This gives the protein CSGGQGDAGYTF.

The rearrangement joins TRBV28 to TRBJ1-2, with a possible D match to TRBD1 (6 bases). CDR3 length: 15 residues. Germline assignment: CDR1 MDHEN and CDR2 SYDVKM. V lost 6 bases and J lost 0, with 14 bases in between. CDR3 sequence (DNA): TGTGCCAGCAGCAATCGGGGACAATCTAACTATGGCTACACCTTC. It encodes CASSNRGQSNYGYTF.

The gene calls are TRBV6-1 and TRBJ2-5, with 7 positions matching TRBD1. The V and J ends lost 3 bases and 2 bases, in that order; junction bases with no gene match: 6. Germline-derived CDR1 and CDR2 are MNHNS and SASEGT. CDR3 size: 15 residues. CDR3 in amino acids: CASSDGTAFQETQYF. The CDR3 nucleotides are TGTGCCAGCAGTGATGGGACAGCTTTTCAAGAGACCCAGTACTTC.

V gene TRBV29-1 combines with J gene TRBJ1-1; a possible D gene is TRBD1 (5 bases). Germline CDR1 and CDR2: SQVTM and ANQGSEA. The length of the CDR3 is 12 residues. Trimming took 7 bases from V and 4 from J, leaving 13 bases between them. The CDR3 loop is CSARGGPTEAFF. The CDR3 nucleotides are TGCAGCGCCCGGGGGGGTCCCACTGAAGCTTTCTTT.

V gene TRBV28 combines with J gene TRBJ2-7; D is perhaps TRBD2 (7 bases). Trimming pared 6 bases from V and 6 bases from J, leaving 15 bases between. Germline CDR1 reads MDHEN; CDR2 reads SYDVKM. The CDR3 consists of 13 residues. In DNA, the CDR3 is TGTGCCAGCAGAGGGGGAGGGCCACTCGAGCAGTACTTC. It codes for CASRGGGPLEQYF.

On this clone: Other DNA sequences in the same sample also yield this CDR3. The chain joins TRBV5-1 to TRBJ2-2; the match to TRBD1 covers 11 bases. Germline V CDR1 and CDR2: SGHRS, YFSETQ. There are 15 residues in the CDR3. V was pared by 3 bases and J by 5 bases, with 3 bases of the junction left unmatched. The CDR3 is CASSSGTGGTGELFF. The CDR3, as DNA: TGCGCCAGCAGCTCCGGGACAGGGGGAACCGGGGAGCTGTTTTTT.

The chain recombines TRBV6-4 with TRBJ2-5; D possibly corresponds to TRBD2 (6 bases). Trimming left V 4 bases short and J 7 bases short, with 19 bases between. This CDR3 spans 15 amino acids. Germline CDR1 MRHNA, CDR2 SNTAGT. The CDR3 protein is CASSGGGDLDWTQYF. The CDR3 DNA is TGTGCCAGCAGTGGCGGAGGGGACTTGGATTGGACCCAGTACTTC.

The chain has TRBV6-1 and TRBJ1-3, with 8 bases identical to TRBD1. The CDR3 totals 16 residues. The J segment lost 2 bases and the V segment lost 6 bases, leaving 9 bases of the junction unmatched. Germline lookup yields CDR1 MNHNS and CDR2 SASEGT. The CDR3 DNA reads TGTGCCAGCAGGGAAACCGGGACAGGAACTGGAAACACCATATATTTT. Amino acids: CASRETGTGTGNTIYF.

The chain links TRBV27 to TRBJ2-1; maybe TRBD1 (5 bases). CDR3 length: 13 amino acids. V was shortened by 3 bases and J by 3 bases, with 6 bases between the two germline ends. CDR1 is MNHEY and CDR2 is SMNVEV in the germline V gene (reference sequence). CDR3 bases: TGTGCCAGCAGTTTCGGACACTACAATGAGCAGTTCTTC. Protein: CASSFGHYNEQFF.

The chain carries TRBV6-5 and TRBJ1-1; D unclear. Per germline, CDR1 MNHEY and CDR2 SVGAGI. This CDR3 comprises 14 residues. V lost 4 bases, J lost 3 bases, and 12 bases lay in between. The CDR3 protein is CASSSNRRDTEAFF. In nucleotides, the CDR3 is TGTGCCAGCAGTTCGAACCGGAGGGACACTGAAGCTTTCTTT.

The rearrangement links TRBV5-1 to TRBJ2-2, with 7 bases lining up with TRBD1. There are 16 residues in the CDR3. Germline CDR1 SGHRS, CDR2 YFSETQ. The V segment lost 1 base and the J segment 4 bases; nucleotides outside the gene matches: 7. This CDR3 reads CASSLQRQGATGELFF. The CDR3 coding sequence is TGCGCCAGCAGCTTGCAGAGACAGGGTGCCACCGGGGAGCTGTTTTTT.

The chain recombines TRBV19 with TRBJ1-1; D gene unclear. Germline V lookup: CDR1 LNHDA, CDR2 SQIVND (reference sequence). The CDR3 loop spans 14 amino acids. Trimming stripped 4 bases from V and 0 bases from J, with 9 bases between. Written as DNA, the CDR3 is TGTGCCAGTAGTACCCGACGGGTGAACACTGAAGCTTTCTTT. Translation: CASSTRRVNTEAFF. Together with reference TRBV19 and TRBJ1-1, the CDR3 gives the full variable domain: DGGITQSPKYLFRKEGQNVTLSCEQNLNHDAMYWYRQDPGQGLRLIYYSQIVNDFQKGDIAEGYSVSREKKESFPLTVTSAQKNPTAFYLCASSTRRVNTEAFFGQGTRLTVV.